What follows are 9 T cell receptor beta chains derived from one specimen sequenced in a study of identical twins. TCRdb fed the 5' RACE reads into MiXCR, producing one record per CDR3 protein. The sample lists under 900,000 distinct CDR3 sequences; roughly 18% were seen once. These data were likewise used in another study, on T cells expressing NK-cell markers.

Material: PBMCs. Every receptor here comes from a woman aged 18 to 35 in good health.

The chain is built from TRBV12-3 or TRBV12-4 and TRBJ2-7, with D possibly matching TRBD2 (5 bases). Trimming shortened V by 3 bases and J by 0 bases, and 15 bases separated the two germline ends. The CDR3 loop spans 16 amino acids. CDR3 region: CASSFGLRASSYEQYF. The CDR3 nucleotides read TGTGCCAGCAGTTTCGGTTTGCGGGCGAGCTCCTACGAGCAGTACTTC.

This chain uses TRBV20-1 with TRBJ2-3; D is possibly TRBD2 (6 bases). This CDR3 region has 14 residues. Trimming stripped 0 bases from V and 8 bases from J, with 15 bases between. Looked up from germline, CDR1 is DFQATT and CDR2 is SNEGSKA (reference sequence). Here the CDR3 DNA reads TGCAGTGCTAGAGATCGAGGGAGGTGGGGTACGCAGTATTTT. It is translated as CSARDRGRWGTQYF.

The count of this clonotype is one. The chain combines TRBV5-6 with TRBJ2-5; the match to TRBD2 covers 7 bases. V lost 4 bases and J lost 5; bases outside the gene matches: 11. This CDR3 region has 15 residues. The germline V gene has CDR1 SGHDT and CDR2 YYEEEE. The CDR3: CASSPLAGERETQYF. The CDR3 nucleotides are TGTGCCAGCAGCCCCCTGGCGGGAGAGAGGGAGACCCAGTACTTC.

V and J are TRBV20-1 and TRBJ2-7, with D hard to call. V was clipped by 3 bases and J by 3 bases, with 12 bases between them. Per germline, CDR1 DFQATT and CDR2 SNEGSKA (reference sequence). The CDR3 runs 13 residues. Written as DNA, the CDR3 is TGCAGTGCTAGCCTAGATGGGATCTACGAGCAGTACTTC. Residues: CSASLDGIYEQYF.

Many counts were recorded for this clonotype. This chain connects TRBV12-3 or TRBV12-4 to TRBJ2-7; D possibly corresponds to TRBD1 (6 bases). The CDR3 loop spans 14 amino acids. V dropped 5 bases and J dropped 3 bases, with 14 bases sitting between them. CDR3 loop: CASSEPGHYYEQYF. DNA for the CDR3: TGTGCCAGCAGTGAACCGGGACACTACTACGAGCAGTACTTC.

This clonotype was seen only a few times. The V call is TRBV20-1, the J call TRBJ2-1, with D possibly being TRBD2 (6 bases). Germline lookup yields CDR1 DFQATT and CDR2 SNEGSKA (reference sequence). The CDR3 length is 16 residues. Deletions cut 1 base from V and 0 bases from J, with 13 bases between. This chain's CDR3 is CSARVVAASSYNEQFF. The CDR3 nucleotides read TGCAGTGCTAGAGTGGTAGCGGCAAGCTCCTACAATGAGCAGTTCTTC.

V usage is TRBV9 and J usage is TRBJ2-5, with D possibly matching TRBD2 (6 bases). This CDR3 contains 14 residues. Germline V gene sequence: CDR1 SGDLS, CDR2 YYNGEE. With 4 bases removed from V and 4 bases from J, the gap between germline ends came to 14 bases. The DNA of the CDR3 is TGTGCCAGCAGCCCTGGAGGGCCAGGAGAGACCCAGTACTTC. This encodes CASSPGGPGETQYF.

The genes are TRBV20-1 and TRBJ2-7; tentative D call: TRBD1 (5 bases). CDR1 DFQATT and CDR2 SNEGSKA come from the germline V gene (reference sequence). V lost 6 bases, J lost 1 base, and 13 bases lay in between. This CDR3 contains 13 residues. CDR3 loop: CSARKTASYEQYF. The CDR3 region has the DNA TGCAGTGCGAGGAAGACAGCTTCCTACGAGCAGTACTTC.

This chain links TRBV7-8 with TRBJ2-3; tentative D call: TRBD2 (6 bases). The CDR3 runs to 14 residues. With 4 bases removed from V and 9 bases from J, the gap between germline ends came to 17 bases. Germline CDR1 SGHVS, CDR2 FQNEAQ. Written as DNA, the CDR3 is TGTGCCAGCAGCTGGACACCGACGGGGGAGACGCAGTATTTT. Protein product: CASSWTPTGETQYF. Looking up the rest from reference TRBV7-8 and TRBJ2-3 gives the full variable domain: GAGVSQSPRYKVAKRGQDVALRCDPISGHVSLFWYQQALGQGPEFLTYFQNEAQLDKSGLPSDRFFAERPEGSVSTLKIQRTQQEDSAVYLCASSWTPTGETQYFGPGTRLTVL.